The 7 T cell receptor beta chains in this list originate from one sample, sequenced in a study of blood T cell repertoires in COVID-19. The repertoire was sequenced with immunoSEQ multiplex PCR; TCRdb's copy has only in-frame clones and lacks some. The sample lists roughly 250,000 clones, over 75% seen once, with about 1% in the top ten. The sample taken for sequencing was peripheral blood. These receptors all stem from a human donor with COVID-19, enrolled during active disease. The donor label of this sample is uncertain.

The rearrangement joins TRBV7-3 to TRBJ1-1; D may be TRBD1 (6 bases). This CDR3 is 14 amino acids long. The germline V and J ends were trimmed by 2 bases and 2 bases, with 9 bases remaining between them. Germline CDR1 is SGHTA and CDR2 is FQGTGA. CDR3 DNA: TGTGCCAGCAGCTTAGGGACAATCAACACTGAAGCTTTCTTT. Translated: CASSLGTINTEAFF.

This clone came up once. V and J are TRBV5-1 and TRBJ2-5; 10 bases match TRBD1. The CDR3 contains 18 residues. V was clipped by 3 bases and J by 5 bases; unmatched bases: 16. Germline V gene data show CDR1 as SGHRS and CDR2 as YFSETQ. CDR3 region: CASSSADRGRRGWETQYF. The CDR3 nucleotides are TGCGCCAGCAGCTCCGCCGACAGGGGGCGGAGGGGTTGGGAGACCCAGTACTTC.

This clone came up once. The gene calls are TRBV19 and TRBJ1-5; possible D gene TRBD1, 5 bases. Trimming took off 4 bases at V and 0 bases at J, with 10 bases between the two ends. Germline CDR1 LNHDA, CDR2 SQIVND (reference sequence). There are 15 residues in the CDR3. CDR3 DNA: TGTGCCAGTAGTAGGTGGGACTATAGCAATCAGCCCCAGCATTTT. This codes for CASSRWDYSNQPQHF.

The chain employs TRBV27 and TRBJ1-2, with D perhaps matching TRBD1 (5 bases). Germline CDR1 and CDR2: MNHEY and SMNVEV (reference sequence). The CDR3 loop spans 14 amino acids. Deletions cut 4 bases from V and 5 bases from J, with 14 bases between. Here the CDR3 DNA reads TGTGCCAGCAGTTCCCAGAGCGGGGGGTATGGCTACACCTTC. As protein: CASSSQSGGYGYTF.

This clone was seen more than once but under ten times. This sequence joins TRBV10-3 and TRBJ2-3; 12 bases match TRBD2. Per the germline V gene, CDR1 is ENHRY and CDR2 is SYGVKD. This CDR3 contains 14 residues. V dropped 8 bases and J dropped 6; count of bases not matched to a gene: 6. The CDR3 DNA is TGTGCCATCGCCAGACTAGCGGGAGCCGATACGCAGTATTTT. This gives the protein CAIARLAGADTQYF.

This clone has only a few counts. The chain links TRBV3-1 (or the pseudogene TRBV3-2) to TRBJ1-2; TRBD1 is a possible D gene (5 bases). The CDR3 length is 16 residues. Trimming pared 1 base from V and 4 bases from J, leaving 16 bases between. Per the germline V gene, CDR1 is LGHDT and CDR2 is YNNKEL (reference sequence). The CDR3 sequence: CASSQVGGGTGYGYTF. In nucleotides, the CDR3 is TGTGCCAGCAGCCAAGTAGGTGGAGGGACGGGCTATGGCTACACCTTC.

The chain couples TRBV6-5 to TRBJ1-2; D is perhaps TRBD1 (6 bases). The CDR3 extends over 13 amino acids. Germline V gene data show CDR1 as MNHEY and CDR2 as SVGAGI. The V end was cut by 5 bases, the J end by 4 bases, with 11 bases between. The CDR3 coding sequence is TGTGCCAGCAGTATTGACAGGCGCTATGGCTACACCTTC. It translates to CASSIDRRYGYTF.